These 12 T cell receptor beta chains originate from one sample sequenced in a study of CXCR3-negative and CXCR3-positive naive CD8 T cells. Findings of the study overall: CXCR3-positive naive cells had TRB CDR3s that were more hydrophobic than CXCR3-negative naive cells had.

For these receptors, no antigen is known. The authors made the TRB cDNA libraries by 5' RACE using UMI labels. TCRdb re-called the 5' RACE reads and gives one entry per CDR3 protein, without DNA. This repertoire comprises 84,000 or so distinct CDR3 sequences; its ten largest clones make up approximately 0.54%. Sequenced: naive CXCR3+ CD8+ T cells from blood. Subset in this sample: CD45RO-CCR7+CD27+CD95- naive CD8+ T cells expressing CXCR3 (TNR3+). Every receptor here comes from a human donor in good health. Some clones in this sample may be carry-over from other donors' samples.

The rearrangement links TRBV28 to TRBJ1-5. The CDR3 runs 13 residues. CDR1 MDHEN and CDR2 SYDVKM come from the germline V gene. CDR3 sequence reads: CASSPTPEGPQHF. Based on the CDR3 plus reference TRBV28 and TRBJ1-5, the full variable domain is DVKVTQSSRYLVKRTGEKVFLECVQDMDHENMFWYRQDPGLGLRLIYFSYDVKMKEKGDIPEGYSVSREKKERFSLILESASTNQTSMYLCASSPTPEGPQHFGDGTRLSIL.

The gene calls are TRBV29-1 and TRBJ2-1; the TCRdb call, TRBD2, lacks DNA for checking. Germline V CDR1 and CDR2: SQVTM, ANQGSEA. CDR3 size: 11 residues. The CDR3 loop is CSTPEDNEQFF.

The rearrangement joins TRBV29-1 to TRBJ2-1. Germline V gene lookup returns CDR1 SQVTM and CDR2 ANQGSEA. The CDR3 covers 12 residues. The CDR3 here is CSVEAREDEQFF.

V is TRBV29-1 and J is TRBJ1-2; lacking DNA, the TRBD1 call made by TCRdb goes unchecked. This CDR3 contains 16 residues. CDR1 and CDR2 (germline): SQVTM, ANQGSEA. CDR3 amino acids: CSANPGQGKTGYGYTF.

The chain has TRBV29-1 and TRBJ2-7; TCRdb lists TRBD1, though no DNA is available to test this call. Germline loops: CDR1 SQVTM, CDR2 ANQGSEA. CDR3 length: 14 residues. CDR3: CSVGAADRFDEQYF.

V and J are TRBV29-1 and TRBJ2-7; TCRdb selects TRBD1, and the lack of DNA leaves this call unchecked. CDR1 and CDR2 from the germline V gene are SQVTM and ANQGSEA. The CDR3 is 14 amino acids. This chain's CDR3 is CSVEDRDREYEQYF.

This rearrangement joins TRBV5-1 to TRBJ2-2; as DNA is missing, the TRBD1 call by TCRdb cannot be tested. The CDR3 consists of 16 residues. In germline, CDR1 is SGHRS, CDR2 YFSETQ. This chain's CDR3 is CASSLDTRPGTGELFF. The full variable domain, completed using reference TRBV5-1 and TRBJ2-2, is KAGVTQTPRYLIKTRGQQVTLSCSPISGHRSVSWYQQTPGQGLQFLFEYFSETQRNKGNFPGRFSGRQFSNSRSEMNVSTLELGDSALYLCASSLDTRPGTGELFFGEGSRLTVL.

This chain connects TRBV11-2 to TRBJ2-1; TCRdb indicates TRBD2, and absent DNA this call remains unverified. This CDR3 contains 20 residues. Germline assignment: CDR1 SGHAT and CDR2 FQNNGV. CDR3 residues: CASSLDPRLAGGRATTEQFF.

J is TRBJ2-1 and V is TRBV20-1; TCRdb indicates TRBD2, and absent DNA this call remains unverified. The CDR3 is 14 amino acids. Germline loops: CDR1 DFQATT, CDR2 SNEGSKA (reference sequence). CDR3 loop: CSAASGGEINEQFF.

The rearrangement uses TRBV21-1 and TRBJ2-5. TRBV21-1 is an annotated pseudogene. The CDR3 has 12 residues. The CDR3 loop reads CASRGSQETQYF.

This chain joins TRBV7-2 and TRBJ1-2. The CDR3 loop spans 12 amino acids. Germline V CDR1 and CDR2: SGHTA, FQGNSA. The CDR3 sequence is CASSLDFYGYTF.

V gene TRBV9 combines with J gene TRBJ2-1; TCRdb's assignment of TRBD2 cannot be checked, as there is no DNA. Germline V lookup: CDR1 SGDLS, CDR2 YYNGEE. The CDR3 has 17 residues. The CDR3 sequence is CASRATSGGPLGNEQFF.